This T cell receptor beta chain is from a study of OX40 agonist ivuxolimab in advanced cancers. Study findings and constraints: Researchers report that CD8+ T cells had, on average, more expanded clones than CD4+.

Sequencing was performed with immunoSEQ multiplex PCR; in TCRdb, only in-frame clones are kept and a portion is missing. The sample has 82,000 or so clones, over 85% seen once; the top ten hold around 0.65%. CDR3 length: 20 amino acids. Germline-derived CDR1 and CDR2 are MNHEY and SMNVEV (reference sequence). In the case of this clone: Antigen specificity is unknown. An end of the junction differs from the germline gene, which may be a read error.

This chain connects TRBV27 to TRBJ1-2; possibly TRBD1 for D (5 bases). The receptor comes from an adult with an advanced solid tumor such as melanoma, head and neck, liver or kidney cancer. Sequencing used CD4+ or CD8+ T cells sorted from blood, obtained in a trial of the OX40 agonist ivuxolimab. The CDR3 DNA is TGTGCCAGCAGCACATCCTCAATGGGCAGGGAAGTGGGAGCTAACTATGACTACACCTTC. It yields the protein CASSTSSMGREVGANYDYTF.